Following are 22 T cell receptor beta chains from one sample sequenced in a study of Ad26.COV2.S vaccination and SARS-CoV-2 variants. Treatment given: some 19 received Ad26.COV2.S at low or high dose, single or two shots; five or six received placebo; per-sample allocation not given. Samples were taken on day 63 after the first vaccine or placebo injection. Generated by immunoSEQ multiplex PCR, the TCRdb table keeps only in-frame clones and is missing some. In the table there are about 350,000 clones, 85% of which are singletons. Here the sequenced sample was peripheral blood, taken in a trial of Ad26.COV2.S vaccine versus placebo. The receptors originated from a person aged 18-65 years who received the Ad26.COV2.S COVID-19 vaccine or a placebo.

The chain uses TRBV18 and TRBJ2-7; TRBD1 agrees at 7 bases. The CDR3 length is 14 residues. J lost 5 bases, V lost 3 bases, and 7 bases had no gene match. CDR1 is KGHSH, CDR2 LQKENI, per germline. The CDR3 region is CASSPSTGSHEQYF. As DNA, the CDR3 is TGTGCCAGCTCACCCTCGACAGGGTCCCACGAGCAGTACTTC.

The chain joins TRBV24-1 to TRBJ2-1; D gene ambiguous. Germline values: CDR1 KGHDR, CDR2 SFDVKD. Trimming took 2 bases from V and 5 from J, leaving 12 bases between them. This CDR3 region has 15 residues. The CDR3 loop is CATSDWRTPNNEQFF. CDR3 nucleotides: TGTGCCACCAGTGATTGGCGCACTCCGAACAATGAGCAGTTCTTC.

The chain links TRBV28 to TRBJ1-3, with D hard to call. Germline CDR1 MDHEN, CDR2 SYDVKM. V was cut by 3 bases and J by 2 bases, with 11 bases left in between. This CDR3 is 15 amino acids long. CDR3 nucleotide sequence: TGTGCCAGCAGTTTCTCAGGAAGGGCTGGAAACACCATATATTTT. Translated: CASSFSGRAGNTIYF. The full variable domain, its missing parts supplied by reference TRBV28 and TRBJ1-3, is DVKVTQSSRYLVKRTGEKVFLECVQDMDHENMFWYRQDPGLGLRLIYFSYDVKMKEKGDIPEGYSVSREKKERFSLILESASTNQTSMYLCASSFSGRAGNTIYFGEGSWLTVV.

This clone was seen only a few times. Compared with germline, one end of the junction differs, possibly owing to a read error. The chain joins TRBV12-3 or TRBV12-4 to TRBJ1-1; D call uncertain. This CDR3 comprises 13 residues. The CDR3: CASRNLKNPEAFF. For the CDR3, the DNA is TGTGCCAGCAGGAACCTAAAGAACCCTGAAGCTTTCTTT.

This clone was detected only once. The gene calls are TRBV7-9 and TRBJ2-7, with 10 bases fitting TRBD1. The CDR3 runs to 14 residues. Germline V lookup: CDR1 SEHNR, CDR2 FQNEAQ (reference sequence). V gave up 1 base and J gave up 6 bases; unmatched junction bases: 3. This CDR3 reads CASSLGQGASEQYF. In DNA form, the CDR3 reads TGTGCCAGCAGCTTAGGACAGGGGGCCAGCGAGCAGTACTTC.

A few counts support this clone. In nucleotides, the CDR3 is TGTGCCAGCAGCTTAGCGGGCCCCACGGATACGCAGTATTTT. It translates to CASSLAGPTDTQYF. The V gene is TRBV7-2, the J gene TRBJ2-3; D uncertain. This CDR3 has 14 residues. Germline assignment: CDR1 SGHTA and CDR2 FQGNSA. V lost 0 bases to trimming and J lost 6 bases, with 10 bases between them. The full variable domain, completed using reference TRBV7-2 and TRBJ2-3, is GAGVSQSPSNKVTEKGKDVELRCDPISGHTALYWYRQSLGQGLEFLIYFQGNSAPDKSGLPSDRFSAERTGGSVSTLTIQRTQQEDSAVYLCASSLAGPTDTQYFGPGTRLTVL.

This chain connects TRBV2 to TRBJ2-2; D unclear. The CDR3 sequence is 13 residues long. V was trimmed by 4 bases and J by 0 bases, leaving 3 bases between them. Germline lookup yields CDR1 SNHLY and CDR2 FYNNEI. In DNA form, the CDR3 reads TGTGCCAGCAGTGTTGCGAACACCGGGGAGCTGTTTTTT. Its protein is CASSVANTGELFF.

The chain carries TRBV11-2 and TRBJ2-7; 12 bases agree with TRBD2. Per germline, CDR1 SGHAT and CDR2 FQNNGV. This CDR3 has 16 amino acids. Trimming cost V 1 base and J 2 bases; bases outside gene matches: 3. CDR3 bases: TGTGCCAGCAGCTTAGCCGGACTAGCGGGAACCTACGAGCAGTACTTC. This translates into CASSLAGLAGTYEQYF.

The rearrangement links TRBV6-6 to TRBJ2-1; D may be TRBD2 (6 bases). The germline CDR1 and CDR2 sequences are MNHNY and SVGAGI (reference sequence). V lost 4 bases, J lost 8 bases, and 15 bases lay in between. The CDR3 totals 14 residues. The CDR3 DNA reads as TGTGCCAGCAGTTCCGCGACTAGAGGTTATGAGCAGTTCTTC. Translated: CASSSATRGYEQFF.

The chain joins TRBV10-3 to TRBJ2-1; 8 bases are a match to TRBD1. The CDR3 totals 15 residues. Germline CDR1 and CDR2: ENHRY and SYGVKD. The V segment lost 3 bases and the J segment 5 bases; nucleotides outside the gene matches: 6. CDR3 in amino acids: CAISDPRGPNNEQFF. CDR3 coding DNA: TGTGCCATCAGTGACCCCAGGGGGCCGAACAATGAGCAGTTCTTC.

On this clone: Other DNA sequences in this sample translate to the same CDR3. V gene TRBV7-2 combines with J gene TRBJ2-5; a weak D match, TRBD2 (6 bases). V was pared by 2 bases and J by 5 bases, with 9 bases between. Germline CDR1 is SGHTA and CDR2 is FQGNSA. This CDR3 is built from 13 residues. This CDR3 reads CASSLLAGETQYF. CDR3 sequence (DNA): TGTGCCAGCAGCTTACTTGCGGGGGAGACCCAGTACTTC.

In its sample, this clone was seen once. J is TRBJ1-1 and V is TRBV29-1; a possible D gene is TRBD1 (6 bases). V was cut by 5 bases and J by 10 bases, with 23 bases left in between. The CDR3 consists of 14 residues. Germline V gene sequence: CDR1 SQVTM, CDR2 ANQGSEA. The CDR3 here is CSVSQGGQVLGAFF. The CDR3 coding sequence is TGCAGCGTTTCACAGGGAGGGCAGGTCCTGGGAGCTTTCTTT.

The rearrangement links TRBV5-4 to TRBJ2-7; 7 bases map to TRBD1. The length of the CDR3 is 11 residues. V lost 7 bases and J lost 12; bases outside the gene matches: 10. Germline CDR1 is SGHNT and CDR2 is YYREEE (reference sequence). CDR3 bases: TGTGCCAGCTACAGGGGCGTGGGGCCGTACTTC. Protein: CASYRGVGPYF.

V gene TRBV5-1 combines with J gene TRBJ1-3, with 9 bases identical to TRBD1. Germline V gene data show CDR1 as SGHRS and CDR2 as YFSETQ. Unmatched junction bases numbered 4, after V lost 1 base and J lost 5 bases. This CDR3 is 15 amino acids long. The CDR3 DNA sequence: TGCGCCAGCAGCTTGACAGGGGGCAATAGAAACACCATATATTTT. Its translation is CASSLTGGNRNTIYF.

The chain recombines TRBV5-1 with TRBJ1-6; weak D call: TRBD1 (5 bases). The CDR3 is 16 residues long. Germline CDR1 is SGHRS and CDR2 is YFSETQ. Trimming shortened V by 4 bases and J by 1 base, and 12 bases separated the two germline ends. The CDR3 nucleotides are TGCGCCAGCAGCCCAGCGGGGCCATCCTATAATTCACCCCTCCACTTT. It is translated as CASSPAGPSYNSPLHF.

The genes are TRBV5-5 and TRBJ2-3, with D possibly matching TRBD1 (6 bases). Deletions cut 4 bases from V and 0 bases from J, with 27 bases between. The CDR3 is 20 amino acids. Germline-derived CDR1 and CDR2 are SGHKS and YYEKEE (reference sequence). CDR3 bases: TGTGCCAGCAGCCCGGGACCCGGGACATCCGTCGGAGCTAGCACAGATACGCAGTATTTT. This encodes CASSPGPGTSVGASTDTQYF.

V gene TRBV7-9 combines with J gene TRBJ1-1; no clear D gene. The CDR3 is 16 amino acids. Germline CDR1 and CDR2: SEHNR and FQNEAQ (reference sequence). The ends were cut back, 0 bases at V and 1 base at J, with 12 bases in the middle. As DNA, the CDR3 is TGTGCCAGCAGCTTAGCGTTGACCCGGGGGAACACTGAAGCTTTCTTT. This codes for CASSLALTRGNTEAFF.

The chain has TRBV4-1 and TRBJ2-1; D is unclear. Looked up from germline, CDR1 is MGHRA and CDR2 is YSYEKL. Between the trimmed V and J ends, which lost 1 base and 0 bases, there was a span of 7 bases. The CDR3 is 15 residues long. The CDR3 DNA sequence: TGCGCCAGCAGCCAAGGCCCTCGCTCCTACAATGAGCAGTTCTTC. This encodes CASSQGPRSYNEQFF.

This clone has just one count. The chain uses TRBV5-1 and TRBJ2-4; perhaps D is TRBD1 or TRBD2 (5 bases each). The CDR3 has 16 residues. V was pared by 3 bases and J by 1 base, with 14 bases between. The V gene's germline CDR1 is SGHRS and CDR2 YFSETQ. The CDR3, as DNA: TGCGCCAGCAGCTGGAACAGAGAGGGGGCCAAAAACATTCAGTACTTC. Residues: CASSWNREGAKNIQYF.

The V and J genes are TRBV6-2 or TRBV6-3 and TRBJ1-5, with D uncertain. Germline V gives CDR1 MNHEY, CDR2 SVGEGT. Trimming shortened V by 4 bases and J by 15 bases, and 13 bases separated the two germline ends. This CDR3 comprises 11 residues. The chain's CDR3 is CASSSTGVRHF. The CDR3 nucleotides are TGTGCCAGCAGTTCTACCGGGGTTCGGCATTTT.

The V and J genes are TRBV6-2 or TRBV6-3 and TRBJ2-7; 7 positions match TRBD2. The V and J ends lost 5 bases and 0 bases, in that order; junction bases with no gene match: 7. The CDR3 loop spans 15 amino acids. CDR1 is MNHEY and CDR2 is SVGEGT in the germline V gene. CDR3 amino acids: CASSTAGGSSYEQYF. CDR3 DNA: TGTGCCAGCAGTACCGCTGGCGGGAGCTCCTACGAGCAGTACTTC.

V usage is TRBV3-1 (or the pseudogene TRBV3-2) and J usage is TRBJ2-1; tentatively, D is TRBD2 (7 bases). Germline assignment: CDR1 LGHDT and CDR2 YNNKEL (reference sequence). The CDR3 loop spans 18 amino acids. V gave up 0 bases and J gave up 0 bases, with 15 bases separating them. The CDR3 nucleotides are TGTGCCAGCAGCCAAGATGGGGGGAGGGGGACCTCCTACAATGAGCAGTTCTTC. Residues: CASSQDGGRGTSYNEQFF.